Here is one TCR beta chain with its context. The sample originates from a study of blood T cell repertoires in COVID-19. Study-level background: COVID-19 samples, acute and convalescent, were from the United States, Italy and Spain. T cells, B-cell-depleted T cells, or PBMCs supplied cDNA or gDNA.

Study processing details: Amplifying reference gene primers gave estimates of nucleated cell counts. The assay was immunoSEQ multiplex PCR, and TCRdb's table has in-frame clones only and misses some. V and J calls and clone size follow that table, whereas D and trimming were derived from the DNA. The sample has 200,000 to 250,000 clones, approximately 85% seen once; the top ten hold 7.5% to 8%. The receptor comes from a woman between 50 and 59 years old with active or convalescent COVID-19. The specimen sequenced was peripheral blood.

The CDR3 DNA is TGTGCCATCAGTGGGGCAGGATGGGACACCGGGGAGCTGTTTTTT. Its translation is CAISGAGWDTGELFF. This rearrangement joins TRBV10-3 to TRBJ2-2; D is undetermined. Germline CDR1 and CDR2: ENHRY and SYGVKD. The CDR3 spans 15 residues. The V end was cut by 4 bases, the J end by 3 bases, with 12 bases between.